One sample yielded the 13 T cell receptor beta chains listed below, sequenced in a study of T-cell reconstitution after alpha-beta-depleted transplantation in children. Preparation of the TCRbeta library was carried out with unique molecular identifiers. TCRdb used MiXCR to reprocess the PCR reads, holding one entry per CDR3 protein. Among 500,000 to 600,000 distinct CDR3 sequences, more than 20% were seen once, and the ten largest hold around a third. Sequencing was performed on PBMCs, taken before TCRalphabeta/CD19-depleted stem cell transplant. These receptors originate from a boy under two years old with Wiskott-Aldrich syndrome, due to receive a stem cell transplant.

The CDR3 sequence is CASSSGLRPYSGNFNEQFF. The CDR3 DNA sequence: TGCGCCAGCAGTTCAGGGTTACGGCCTTATAGCGGGAATTTCAATGAGCAGTTCTTC. V gene TRBV5-1 combines with J gene TRBJ2-1; 8 bases match TRBD2. The CDR3 runs to 19 residues. Germline loops: CDR1 SGHRS, CDR2 YFSETQ. The ends lost 5 bases at V and 6 bases at J; junction bases unmatched: 22.

This clonotype was detected a few times. The chain joins TRBV7-2 to TRBJ2-7; 7 nucleotides agree with TRBD2. Trimming at V came to 4 bases and at J to 0 bases, leaving 9 bases not matched to a gene. CDR1 and CDR2 (germline): SGHTA, FQGNSA. The CDR3 runs to 16 residues. CDR3 in amino acids: CASSSPLAVNSYEQYF. The DNA for the CDR3 is TGTGCCAGCAGCTCCCCGCTAGCGGTAAACTCCTACGAGCAGTACTTC.

This clonotype came up a few times. The V gene is TRBV5-1, the J gene TRBJ2-1; no clear D. The CDR3 has 11 residues. The V gene's germline CDR1 is SGHRS and CDR2 YFSETQ. Between the trimmed V and J ends, which lost 2 bases and 12 bases, there was a span of 9 bases. CDR3 nucleotide sequence: TGCGCCAGCAGCTTAGTAGAAAGGCAGTTCTTC. As protein: CASSLVERQFF.

This clonotype has only a few counts. The CDR3 sequence: CASSPEGPDTQYF. As DNA, the CDR3 is TGCGCCAGCAGCCCCGAGGGCCCAGATACGCAGTATTTT. The chain has TRBV5-1 and TRBJ2-3; tentative D call: TRBD2 (5 bases). Germline V gene lookup returns CDR1 SGHRS and CDR2 YFSETQ. The ends were cut back, 4 bases at V and 4 bases at J, with 10 bases in the middle. The CDR3 is 13 residues long.

This clonotype was seen more than once but under ten times. The rearrangement links TRBV5-1 to TRBJ2-2; 8 positions agree with TRBD1. CDR3 length: 15 amino acids. Germline assignment: CDR1 SGHRS and CDR2 YFSETQ. Trimming took 4 bases from V and 6 from J; bases not matched to a gene: 8. The CDR3: CASSGTTGVAGELFF. The CDR3 DNA follows: TGCGCCAGCAGCGGGACGACAGGGGTGGCCGGGGAGCTGTTTTTT.

This clonotype was found a few times. This chain uses TRBV6-5 with TRBJ2-1, with D maybe TRBD1 (5 bases). V was trimmed by 3 bases and J by 10 bases, leaving 10 bases between them. Per the germline V gene, CDR1 is MNHEY and CDR2 is SVGAGI. The CDR3 length is 12 residues. CDR3 nucleotides: TGTGCCAGCAGTTATGGACCAGGGGAGCAGTTCTTC. Translated, it gives CASSYGPGEQFF.

The chain uses TRBV6-5 and TRBJ2-2, with 10 nucleotides matching TRBD2. CDR3 length: 16 amino acids. Germline loops: CDR1 MNHEY, CDR2 SVGAGI. The J segment lost 6 bases and the V segment lost 4 bases, leaving 8 bases of the junction unmatched. Written as DNA, the CDR3 is TGTGCCAGCAGTTGGAGCGGGAGGGTTAACTCCGGGGAGCTGTTTTTT. Amino acid sequence: CASSWSGRVNSGELFF.

The rearrangement uses TRBV5-5 and TRBJ2-6; the D is unclear. Germline loops: CDR1 SGHKS, CDR2 YYEKEE (reference sequence). CDR3 length: 17 amino acids. The V and J ends lost 2 bases and 4 bases respectively, with 16 bases between them. CDR3 protein: CASSLNRPLSGANVLTF. The CDR3 coding sequence is TGTGCCAGCAGCTTAAACAGACCCTTGTCGGGGGCCAACGTCCTGACTTTC.

CDR3 residues: CASSFRHRGLQPQHF. DNA for the CDR3: TGTGCCAGCAGTTTTCGTCACAGGGGTCTTCAGCCCCAGCATTTT. The chain has TRBV12-3 or TRBV12-4 and TRBJ1-5, with 7 positions matching TRBD1. The CDR3 loop spans 15 amino acids. V dropped 3 bases and J dropped 6; count of bases not matched to a gene: 8.

The chain combines TRBV27 with TRBJ1-6; D not resolved. Per germline, CDR1 MNHEY and CDR2 SMNVEV (reference sequence). CDR3 length: 14 residues. Trimming stripped 2 bases from V and 8 bases from J, with 10 bases between. The CDR3 bases are TGTGCCAGCAGTTTAGTCCGGACCTATTCACCCCTCCACTTT. This encodes CASSLVRTYSPLHF.

The gene calls are TRBV5-1 and TRBJ2-1, with D perhaps TRBD1 (6 bases). The CDR3 is 15 residues long. Germline V gives CDR1 SGHRS, CDR2 YFSETQ. Trimming removed 5 bases at V and 2 bases at J, with 14 bases between. CDR3 residues: CASRVRTEPYNEQFF. CDR3 nucleotides: TGCGCCAGCAGAGTCAGGACAGAACCCTACAATGAGCAGTTCTTC.

This clonotype was detected only a few times. CDR3 protein: CASSRGLAGISEQFF. Here the CDR3 DNA reads TGTGCCAGCAGTAGGGGACTAGCGGGTATTAGTGAGCAGTTCTTC. This chain uses TRBV6-1 with TRBJ2-1; TRBD2 matches 12 bases. The CDR3 sequence is 15 residues long. Germline loops: CDR1 MNHNS, CDR2 SASEGT. V lost 5 bases, J lost 9 bases, and 8 bases stayed unmatched.

This chain uses TRBV14 with TRBJ2-3; TRBD2 aligns across 15 bases. V was clipped by 1 base and J by 4 bases; unmatched bases: 6. The CDR3 length is 18 residues. From germline, CDR1 is SGHDN and CDR2 FVKESK. The CDR3 reads CASSQAGTSGRRADTQYF. Here the CDR3 DNA reads TGTGCCAGCAGCCAAGCCGGGACTAGCGGGAGGCGGGCAGATACGCAGTATTTT.